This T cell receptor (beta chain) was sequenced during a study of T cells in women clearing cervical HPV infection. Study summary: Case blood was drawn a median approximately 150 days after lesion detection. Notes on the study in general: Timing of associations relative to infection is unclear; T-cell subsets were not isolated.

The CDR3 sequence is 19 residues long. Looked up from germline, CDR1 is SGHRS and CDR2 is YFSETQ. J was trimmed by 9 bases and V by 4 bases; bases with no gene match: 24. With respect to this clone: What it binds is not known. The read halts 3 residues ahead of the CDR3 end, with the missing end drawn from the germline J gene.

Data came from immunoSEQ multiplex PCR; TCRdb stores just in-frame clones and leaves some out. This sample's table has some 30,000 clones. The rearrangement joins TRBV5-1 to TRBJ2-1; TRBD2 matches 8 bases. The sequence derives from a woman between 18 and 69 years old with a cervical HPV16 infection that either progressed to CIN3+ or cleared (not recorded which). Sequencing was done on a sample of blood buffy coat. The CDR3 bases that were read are TGCGCCAGCAGCGACCGGGCAGGGGCCCAGCGGGGGAAGATAGGTGAG. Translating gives CASSDRAGAQRGKIGE. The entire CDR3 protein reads CASSDRAGAQRGKIGEQFF.